The sequence of this T cell receptor (beta chain) was determined in a study of blood T cell repertoires in COVID-19. Looking at the study overall: Specimens from acute and convalescent COVID-19 originated in the United States, Italy and Spain.

Those enrolled in Seattle joined during active infection and were followed longitudinally afterward. Here immunoSEQ multiplex PCR was the method, and the copy in TCRdb shows in-frame clones only, minus some. The sample holds 150,000 to 200,000 clones, more than 80% seen once. The CDR3 consists of 16 residues. Germline CDR1 reads SGHAT; CDR2 reads FQNNGV. Trimming removed 7 bases from V and 7 bases from J; junction bases left unmatched: 11. This sequence originates from an older woman with COVID-19, enrolled during active disease. This chain uses TRBV11-2 with TRBJ1-6; 9 nucleotides match TRBD1. The sample consisted of peripheral blood. CDR3 coding DNA: TGTGCCAGCACCCAATCTCCCGGACAGGGGAATTCACCCCTCCACTTT. This translates into CASTQSPGQGNSPLHF.